The 18 T cell receptor beta chains given below trace back to one sample, sequenced in a study of blood T cell repertoires in COVID-19. Assay used: immunoSEQ multiplex PCR; TCRdb lists only in-frame clones, some missing. The repertoire includes about 180,000 clones, about 86% of them detected once, and roughly 7% sits in the top ten. The sequenced material came from peripheral blood. The receptor set was obtained from a man aged 50 or older with active or convalescent COVID-19.

The chain recombines TRBV19 with TRBJ1-1; no definite D call. CDR1 is LNHDA and CDR2 is SQIVND in the germline V gene (reference sequence). CDR3 length: 11 amino acids. The V gene lost 3 bases and the J gene lost 8 bases, with 7 bases spanning the gap. DNA of the CDR3: TGTGCCAGTAGTATTCGTCTGGAAGCTTTCTTT. Translated: CASSIRLEAFF.

The chain couples TRBV25-1 to TRBJ1-4; no clear D. The CDR3 runs to 12 residues. Trimming pared 4 bases from V and 12 bases from J, leaving 12 bases between. Germline V lookup: CDR1 MGHDK, CDR2 SYGVNS. In DNA form, the CDR3 reads TGTGCCAGCAGTGCCGCCGAACACGAACTGTTTTTT. This sequence encodes CASSAAEHELFF. Full variable domain (rest looked up from reference TRBV25-1 and TRBJ1-4): EADIYQTPRYLVIGTGKKITLECSQTMGHDKMYWYQQDPGMELHLIHYSYGVNSTEKGDLSSESTVSRIRTEHFPLTLESARPSHTSQYLCASSAAEHELFFGSGTQLSVL.

This chain connects TRBV6-1 to TRBJ1-5; 11 bases are shared with TRBD1. This CDR3 has 19 amino acids. The V and J ends lost 4 bases and 1 base, in that order; junction bases with no gene match: 12. Germline V gene data show CDR1 as MNHNS and CDR2 as SASEGT. This CDR3 reads CASSGTDRGRTYSNQPQHF. The CDR3 DNA follows: TGTGCCAGCAGTGGGACGGACAGGGGGCGCACATACAGCAATCAGCCCCAGCATTTT.

V and J are TRBV9 and TRBJ2-1; 8 bases are shared with TRBD2. This CDR3 has 15 amino acids. Germline CDR1 SGDLS, CDR2 YYNGEE. The V and J ends lost 4 bases and 9 bases, in that order; junction bases with no gene match: 12. CDR3 coding DNA: TGTGCCAGCAGCACCCAATTTAGCGGGGTGGGTGAGCAGTTCTTC. Its translation is CASSTQFSGVGEQFF.

This chain joins TRBV27 and TRBJ1-1; 10 bases fit TRBD1. The CDR3 has 15 residues. The germline V gene has CDR1 MNHEY and CDR2 SMNVEV (reference sequence). With V trimmed by 6 bases and J by 10 bases, 14 bases remained unmatched. CDR3 bases: TGTGCCAGCAGACCCTTCCGACAGGGGGCTTGGGGAGCTTTCTTT. Amino acid sequence: CASRPFRQGAWGAFF.

This chain connects TRBV6-4 to TRBJ2-2, with TRBD1 matching over 8 bases. V lost 2 bases to trimming and J lost 3 bases; unmatched junction nucleotides: 2. CDR3 length: 15 amino acids. The V gene's germline CDR1 is MRHNA and CDR2 SNTAGT. The CDR3 DNA reads TGTGCCAGCAGTGACGGCAGGGGGCACACCGGGGAGCTGTTTTTT. Translated, it gives CASSDGRGHTGELFF.

The V gene is TRBV4-2, the J gene TRBJ1-2, with D possibly being TRBD1 (5 bases). The CDR3 sequence is 13 residues long. Trimming removed 0 bases at V and 9 bases at J, with 11 bases between. In germline, CDR1 is LGHNA, CDR2 YNFKEQ. The DNA for the CDR3 is TGTGCCAGCAGCCAAGAAGCAGCAGGGAGCTACACCTTC. Protein: CASSQEAAGSYTF.

This chain links TRBV28 with TRBJ2-3, with D perhaps matching TRBD1 (6 bases). Germline CDR1 reads MDHEN; CDR2 reads SYDVKM. The CDR3 is 15 amino acids. The ends were cut back, 5 bases at V and 1 base at J, with 13 bases in the middle. The CDR3 here is CASSHRAPGTDTQYF. CDR3 coding DNA: TGTGCCAGCAGTCACAGGGCCCCTGGCACAGATACGCAGTATTTT.

The V call is TRBV6-1, the J call TRBJ1-2; 9 positions agree with TRBD1. V shed 2 bases and J 10 bases; nucleotides not matched to a gene: 8. The germline V gene encodes CDR1 MNHNS and CDR2 SASEGT. The CDR3 is 14 amino acids. The CDR3 region has the DNA TGTGCCAGCAGTGAACAACAGGGGGCCACCCACTACACCTTC. Amino acids: CASSEQQGATHYTF.

This chain uses TRBV4-1 with TRBJ2-2, with a weak D call TRBD1 (6 bases). This CDR3 is 14 amino acids long. Germline V gene data show CDR1 as MGHRA and CDR2 as YSYEKL. V gave up 1 base and J gave up 6 bases, with 9 bases separating them. Here the CDR3 DNA reads TGCGCCAGCAGCCAAGGGACAGTGGCCGGGGAGCTGTTTTTT. It yields the protein CASSQGTVAGELFF.

This clone has only a few counts. V gene TRBV7-2 combines with J gene TRBJ2-7; D is unclear. Deletions cut 5 bases from V and 3 bases from J, with 14 bases between. Germline CDR1 SGHTA, CDR2 FQGNSA. This CDR3 contains 14 residues. The CDR3 DNA follows: TGTGCCAGCAGCCACCGAATTCACGGCTACGAGCAGTACTTC. The encoded protein is CASSHRIHGYEQYF. Full variable domain (missing parts from reference TRBV7-2 and TRBJ2-7): GAGVSQSPSNKVTEKGKDVELRCDPISGHTALYWYRQSLGQGLEFLIYFQGNSAPDKSGLPSDRFSAERTGGSVSTLTIQRTQQEDSAVYLCASSHRIHGYEQYFGPGTRLTVT.

A few counts support this clone. The chain joins TRBV9 to TRBJ2-2, with 10 bases lining up with TRBD1. The V gene's germline CDR1 is SGDLS and CDR2 YYNGEE. The CDR3 length is 17 residues. V shed 3 bases and J 7 bases; nucleotides not matched to a gene: 12. The CDR3: CASSARQGARLSGELFF. The CDR3 region has the DNA TGTGCCAGCAGCGCCCGACAGGGGGCCCGGCTGAGCGGGGAGCTGTTTTTT.

The V call is TRBV4-3, the J call TRBJ2-7; TRBD2 matches at 11 bases. V lost 1 base, J lost 2 bases, and 4 bases stayed unmatched. This CDR3 contains 16 residues. Looked up from germline, CDR1 is LGHNA and CDR2 is YSLEER. CDR3 nucleotides: TGCGCCAGCAGCCAAGGTATAGCGGGGGGGCCCTACGAGCAGTACTTC. It specifies CASSQGIAGGPYEQYF.

The chain links TRBV19 to TRBJ2-5, with TRBD2 matching over 8 bases. J gave up 0 bases and V 4 bases, and 4 bases lay outside the gene matches. This CDR3 has 15 amino acids. Per germline, CDR1 LNHDA and CDR2 SQIVND (reference sequence). DNA of the CDR3: TGTGCCAGTAGTAATGGCGGGGGGTACCAAGAGACCCAGTACTTC. The encoded protein is CASSNGGGYQETQYF.

The genes are TRBV2 and TRBJ2-6, with 9 bases identical to TRBD1. Trimming at V came to 7 bases and at J to 1 base, leaving 11 bases not matched to a gene. The CDR3 is 18 amino acids. CDR1 SNHLY and CDR2 FYNNEI come from the germline V gene. The CDR3 DNA is TGTGCCAGCAAGACCTTACAGGGGGCGGGATCTGGGGCCAACGTCCTGACTTTC. Its translation: CASKTLQGAGSGANVLTF.

The rearrangement joins TRBV28 to TRBJ1-2; no clear D gene. This CDR3 has 11 amino acids. CDR1 is MDHEN, CDR2 SYDVKM, per germline. Trimming took off 4 bases at V and 8 bases at J, with 8 bases between the two ends. CDR3 protein: CASSSLRGYTF. The DNA of the CDR3 is TGTGCCAGCAGTTCGTTGAGGGGCTACACCTTC.

In this sample, this clone turned up once. The V call is TRBV5-1, the J call TRBJ1-5, with D unclear. V was shortened by 4 bases and J by 5 bases, with 13 bases between the two germline ends. Germline V gene data show CDR1 as SGHRS and CDR2 as YFSETQ. The CDR3 is made up of 14 amino acids. The CDR3 reads CASSPSGDDQPQHF. In DNA form, the CDR3 reads TGCGCCAGCAGCCCCAGCGGGGATGATCAGCCCCAGCATTTT.

The genes are TRBV14 and TRBJ1-2; D gene ambiguous. This CDR3 has 13 residues. Germline loops: CDR1 SGHDN, CDR2 FVKESK. V lost 2 bases to trimming and J lost 6 bases, with 10 bases between them. The CDR3 DNA reads as TGTGCCAGCAGCCAATTAGCGTCGAATGGCTACACCTTC. It codes for CASSQLASNGYTF.